Listed below are T cell receptor beta chains from one sample, sequenced in a study of blood T cell repertoires in COVID-19. The assay was immunoSEQ multiplex PCR, and TCRdb's table has in-frame clones only and misses some. The sample includes 100,000 to 150,000 clones, 75% to 90% of them seen just once. The sample was peripheral blood. These receptors were obtained from a man aged 45-65 years with active or convalescent COVID-19. CDR3s include the opening cysteine and the closing phenylalanine or tryptophan. The order of the fields is clone size, CDR3 length, D gene, J gene, V gene, CDR3 protein, CDR3 DNA. D genes are given only for firm matches. Rows may omit the clone size; those that give it use once, few, many or a size class.

>NA|14|TRBD2|TRBJ2-1|TRBV19
CASSITSGNNEQFF
TGTGCCAGTAGTATTACTAGCGGGAACAATGAGCAGTTCTTC
>NA|13|TRBD2|TRBJ2-1|TRBV30
CAWRGVSGIKQFF
TGTGCCTGGAGGGGGGTTAGCGGGATTAAGCAGTTCTTC
>NA|13|TRBD1|TRBJ1-2|TRBV30
CAWKQGSDYGYTF
TGTGCCTGGAAACAGGGGTCGGACTATGGCTACACCTTC
>NA|13|TRBD1|TRBJ2-2|TRBV29-1
CSGARQGAGELFF
TGCAGCGGTGCCCGGCAGGGGGCCGGGGAGCTGTTTTTT
>NA|12|NA|TRBJ2-7|TRBV6-5
CASLQGSYEQYF
TGTGCCAGCTTGCAGGGCTCCTACGAGCAGTACTTC
>NA|15|TRBD1|TRBJ1-1|TRBV9
CASSPTGAMNTEAFF
TGTGCCAGCAGCCCTACAGGGGCAATGAACACTGAAGCTTTCTTT
>NA|14|NA|TRBJ2-3|TRBV10-2
CASGGAVGTDTQYF
TGCGCCAGCGGGGGGGCCGTGGGGACAGATACGCAGTATTTT
>NA|17|TRBD1|TRBJ2-6|TRBV5-4
CASSLGQGDAGANVLTF
TGTGCCAGCAGCTTGGGACAGGGGGATGCCGGGGCCAACGTCCTGACTTTC
>few|17|NA|TRBJ1-4|TRBV5-6
CASSLQGVGYTNEKLFF
TGTGCCAGCAGCCTACAGGGAGTGGGGTACACTAATGAAAAACTGTTTTTT
>NA|18|TRBD2|TRBJ2-2|TRBV3-1/TRBV3-2
CASSQDRLAGTYTGELFF
TGTGCCAGCAGCCAAGATAGACTAGCGGGGACATACACCGGGGAGCTGTTTTTT
>NA|16|TRBD2|TRBJ2-1|TRBV6-2/TRBV6-3
CASSYGTSGGYNEQFF
TGTGCCAGCAGTTATGGGACTAGCGGGGGGTACAATGAGCAGTTCTTC
>NA|13|NA|TRBJ1-2|TRBV11-2
CASSLGQNYGYTF
TGTGCCAGCAGCTTAGGCCAGAACTATGGCTACACCTTC
>NA|15|NA|TRBJ2-1|TRBV1
CTSSHPETSHNEQFF
TGCACCAGCAGCCATCCCGAGACTAGTCACAATGAGCAGTTCTTC